The entry below gives a single T cell receptor (beta chain) sequence along with its context. Its cognate antigen is unknown. This specimen belongs to a study of cytomegalovirus exposure and HLA in healthy donors. Findings of the study overall: It was in a later analysis that TCR association rates were seen to vary by HLA locus, highest for DRB1 and lowest for HLA-C. It was likely that a cluster of highly shared sequence variants was a sequencing artifact. After further analysis at a later stage, 16,951 TCR beta sequences were associated with HLA alleles at 0.05 false discovery rate.

The germline V gene encodes CDR1 LNHDA and CDR2 SQIVND (reference sequence). V lost 4 bases and J lost 4, with 11 bases in between. The CDR3 contains 14 residues. Researchers ran the PCR with 60 Vbeta and 13 Jbeta primers. Per the study methods: Approximately 86 million unique TCR beta chains, some 11 million shared, were counted in a later analysis. Measured with immunoSEQ multiplex PCR; TCRdb has only the in-frame clones, and not every one. The V and J calls and clone size come from that table; D and trimming were worked out from the DNA. The sample carries approximately 120,000 clones, about 80% recorded once.

The sequence derives from a man aged 50 to 60 in good health and CMV-seronegative. This chain connects TRBV19 to TRBJ2-1, with a weak D call TRBD1 (6 bases). The sequenced material came from PBMCs. Written as DNA, the CDR3 is TGTGCCAGTAGTAAAAGGACAGTTTACAATGAGCAGTTCTTC. Translation gives CASSKRTVYNEQFF.